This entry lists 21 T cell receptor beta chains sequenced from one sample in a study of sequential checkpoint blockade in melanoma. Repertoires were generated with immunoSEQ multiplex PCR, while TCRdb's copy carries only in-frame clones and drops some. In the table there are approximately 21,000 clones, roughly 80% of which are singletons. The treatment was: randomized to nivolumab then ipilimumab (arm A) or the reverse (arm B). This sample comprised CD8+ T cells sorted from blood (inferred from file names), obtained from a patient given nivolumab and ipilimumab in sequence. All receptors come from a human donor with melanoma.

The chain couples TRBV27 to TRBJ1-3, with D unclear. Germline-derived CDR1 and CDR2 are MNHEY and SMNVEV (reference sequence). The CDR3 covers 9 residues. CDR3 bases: TGTGGGGCGGGAAACACCATATATTTT. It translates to CGAGNTIYF.

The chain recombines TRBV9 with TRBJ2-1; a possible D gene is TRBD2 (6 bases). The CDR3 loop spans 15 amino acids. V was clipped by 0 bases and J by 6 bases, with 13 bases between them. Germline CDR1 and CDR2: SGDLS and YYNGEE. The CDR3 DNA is TGTGCCAGCAGCGTAGCCGACGGGACTCCCAATGAGCAGTTCTTC. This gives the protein CASSVADGTPNEQFF.

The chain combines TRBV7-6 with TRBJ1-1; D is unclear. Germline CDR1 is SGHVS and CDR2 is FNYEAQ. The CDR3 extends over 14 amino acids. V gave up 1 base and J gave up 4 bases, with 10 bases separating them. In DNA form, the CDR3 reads TGTGCCAGCAGCTTAGGTTGGGGAGGCACTGAAGCTTTCTTT. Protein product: CASSLGWGGTEAFF.

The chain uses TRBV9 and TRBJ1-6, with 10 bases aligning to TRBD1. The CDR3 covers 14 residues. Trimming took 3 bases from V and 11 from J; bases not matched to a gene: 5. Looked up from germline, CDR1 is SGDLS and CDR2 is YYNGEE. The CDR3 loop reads CASSARDRGTPLHF. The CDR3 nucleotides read TGTGCCAGCAGCGCCCGGGACAGGGGAACACCCCTCCACTTT.

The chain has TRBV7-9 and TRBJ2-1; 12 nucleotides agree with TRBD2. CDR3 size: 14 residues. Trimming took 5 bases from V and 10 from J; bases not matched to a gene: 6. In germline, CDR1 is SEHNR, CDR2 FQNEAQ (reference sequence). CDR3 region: CASSRGLAGWEQFF. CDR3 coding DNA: TGTGCCAGCAGCAGAGGACTAGCGGGATGGGAGCAGTTCTTC.

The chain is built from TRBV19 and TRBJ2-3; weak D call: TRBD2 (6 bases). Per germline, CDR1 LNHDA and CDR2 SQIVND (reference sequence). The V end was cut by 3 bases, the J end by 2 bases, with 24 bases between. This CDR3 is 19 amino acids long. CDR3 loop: CASSIGDSVRGWVTDTQYF. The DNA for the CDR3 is TGTGCCAGTAGTATCGGGGACTCGGTGCGTGGGTGGGTCACAGATACGCAGTATTTT.

Written as DNA, the CDR3 is TGCGCCAGCAGCCATCCCCGGGGGAGGACTGAAGCTTTCTTT. Protein product: CASSHPRGRTEAFF. This chain links TRBV4-3 with TRBJ1-1; tentatively, D is TRBD1 (5 bases). There are 14 residues in the CDR3. The germline V gene encodes CDR1 LGHNA and CDR2 YSLEER. V lost 3 bases to trimming and J lost 5 bases, with 13 bases between them.

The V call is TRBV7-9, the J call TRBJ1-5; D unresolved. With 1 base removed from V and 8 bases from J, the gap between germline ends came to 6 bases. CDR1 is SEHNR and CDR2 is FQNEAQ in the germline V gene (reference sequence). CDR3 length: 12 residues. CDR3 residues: CASSLGAEPQHF. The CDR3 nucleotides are TGTGCCAGCAGCTTAGGTGCGGAGCCCCAGCATTTT.

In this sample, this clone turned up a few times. The CDR3 sequence is CASSVGGGINYGYTF. CDR3 in DNA: TGTGCCAGCAGCGTAGGCGGGGGGATTAACTATGGCTACACCTTC. The chain joins TRBV9 to TRBJ1-2; D is possibly TRBD1 (5 bases). The germline V and J ends were trimmed by 0 bases and 1 base, with 10 bases remaining between them. The CDR3 loop spans 15 amino acids. CDR1 SGDLS and CDR2 YYNGEE come from the germline V gene.

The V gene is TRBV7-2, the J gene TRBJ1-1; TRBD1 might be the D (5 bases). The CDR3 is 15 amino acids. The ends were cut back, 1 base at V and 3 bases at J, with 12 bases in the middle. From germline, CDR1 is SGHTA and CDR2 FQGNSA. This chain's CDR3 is CASSLVLGVYTEAFF. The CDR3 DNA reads TGTGCCAGCAGCTTAGTCTTAGGGGTTTACACTGAAGCTTTCTTT.

CDR3 DNA: TGTGCCAGCAGTTATAGCGGGCGCACAGATACGCAGTATTTT. Translated: CASSYSGRTDTQYF. The genes are TRBV27 and TRBJ2-3; TRBD2 matches 7 bases. V lost 4 bases to trimming and J lost 1 base; unmatched junction nucleotides: 2. CDR3 length: 14 residues. Germline CDR1 and CDR2: MNHEY and SMNVEV (reference sequence).

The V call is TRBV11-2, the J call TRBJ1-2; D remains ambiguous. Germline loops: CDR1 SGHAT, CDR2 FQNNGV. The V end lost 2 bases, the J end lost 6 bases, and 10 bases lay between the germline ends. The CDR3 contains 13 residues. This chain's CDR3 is CASSLWKEDGYTF. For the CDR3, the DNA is TGTGCCAGCAGCTTATGGAAGGAGGATGGCTACACCTTC.

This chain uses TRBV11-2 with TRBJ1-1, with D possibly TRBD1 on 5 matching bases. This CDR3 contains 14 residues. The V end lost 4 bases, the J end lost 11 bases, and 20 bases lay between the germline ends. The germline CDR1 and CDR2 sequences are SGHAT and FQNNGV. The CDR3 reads CASSSWYTRVRAFF. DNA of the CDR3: TGTGCCAGCAGCTCCTGGTACACCAGGGTGAGGGCTTTCTTT.

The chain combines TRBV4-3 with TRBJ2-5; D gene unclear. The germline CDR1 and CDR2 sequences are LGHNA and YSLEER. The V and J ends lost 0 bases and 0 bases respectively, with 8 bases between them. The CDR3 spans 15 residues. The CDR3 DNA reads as TGCGCCAGCAGCCAAGATTGGGCAGACCAAGAGACCCAGTACTTC. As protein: CASSQDWADQETQYF.

In nucleotides, the CDR3 is TGCGCCAGCAGCTTTTCCGCGACTAGCGGCTTCTACAATGAGCAGTTCTTC. Amino acids: CASSFSATSGFYNEQFF. The rearrangement uses TRBV5-1 and TRBJ2-1, with TRBD2 identical over 9 bases. Germline V gives CDR1 SGHRS, CDR2 YFSETQ. The V segment lost 2 bases and the J segment 3 bases; nucleotides outside the gene matches: 9. CDR3 size: 17 residues.

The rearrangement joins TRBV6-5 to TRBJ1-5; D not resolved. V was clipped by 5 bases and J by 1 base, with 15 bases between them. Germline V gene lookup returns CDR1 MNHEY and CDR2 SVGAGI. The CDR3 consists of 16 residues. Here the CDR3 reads CASSHLTGGSNQPQHF. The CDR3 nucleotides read TGTGCCAGCAGTCACTTGACGGGAGGCAGCAATCAGCCCCAGCATTTT.

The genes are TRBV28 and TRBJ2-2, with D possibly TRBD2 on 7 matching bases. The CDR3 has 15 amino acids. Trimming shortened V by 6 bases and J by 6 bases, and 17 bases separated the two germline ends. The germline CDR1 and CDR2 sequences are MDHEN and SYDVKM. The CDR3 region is CASRGGGGRAGELFF. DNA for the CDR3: TGTGCCAGCAGGGGGGGAGGGGGTAGAGCCGGGGAGCTGTTTTTT.

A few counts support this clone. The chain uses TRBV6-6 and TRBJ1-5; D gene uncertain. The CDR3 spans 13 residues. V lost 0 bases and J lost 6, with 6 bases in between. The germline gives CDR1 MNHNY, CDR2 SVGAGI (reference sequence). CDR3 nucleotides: TGTGCCAGCAGTTACTCGCGGGGTCAGCCCCAGCATTTT. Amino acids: CASSYSRGQPQHF.

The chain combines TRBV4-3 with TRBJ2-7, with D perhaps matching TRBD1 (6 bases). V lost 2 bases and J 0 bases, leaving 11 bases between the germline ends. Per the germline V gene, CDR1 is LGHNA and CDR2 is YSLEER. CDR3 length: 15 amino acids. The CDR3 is CASSQTRGSSYEQYF. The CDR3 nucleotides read TGCGCCAGCAGCCAAACAAGGGGGAGCTCCTACGAGCAGTACTTC.

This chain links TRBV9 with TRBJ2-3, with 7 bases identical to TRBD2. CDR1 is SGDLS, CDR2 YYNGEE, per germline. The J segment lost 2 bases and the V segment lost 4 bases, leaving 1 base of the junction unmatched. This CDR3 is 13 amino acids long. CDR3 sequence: CASSWDYTDTQYF. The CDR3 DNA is TGTGCCAGCAGCTGGGACTACACAGATACGCAGTATTTT.

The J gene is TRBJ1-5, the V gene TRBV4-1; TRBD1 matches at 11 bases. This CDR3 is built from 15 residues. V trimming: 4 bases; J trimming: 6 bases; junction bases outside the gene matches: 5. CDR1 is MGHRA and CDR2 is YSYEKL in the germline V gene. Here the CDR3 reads CASSPGQGAFQPQHF. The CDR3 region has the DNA TGCGCCAGCAGCCCAGGACAGGGGGCATTTCAGCCCCAGCATTTT.